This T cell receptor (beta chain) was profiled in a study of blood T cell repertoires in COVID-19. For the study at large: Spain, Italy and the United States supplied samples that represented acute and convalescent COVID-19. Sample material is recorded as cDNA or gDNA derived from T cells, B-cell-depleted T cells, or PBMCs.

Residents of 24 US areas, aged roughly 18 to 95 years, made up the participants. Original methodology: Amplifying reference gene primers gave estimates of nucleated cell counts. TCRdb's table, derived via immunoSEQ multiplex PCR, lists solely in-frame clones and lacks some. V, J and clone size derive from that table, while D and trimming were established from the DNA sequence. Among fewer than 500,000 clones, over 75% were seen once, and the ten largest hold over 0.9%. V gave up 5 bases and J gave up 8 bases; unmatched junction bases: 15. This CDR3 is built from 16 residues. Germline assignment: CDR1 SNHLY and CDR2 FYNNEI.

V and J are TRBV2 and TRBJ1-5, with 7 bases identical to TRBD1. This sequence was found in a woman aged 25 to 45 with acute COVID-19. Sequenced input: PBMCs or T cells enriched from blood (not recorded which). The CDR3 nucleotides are TGTGCCAGCAGTCCGTCTGGACAGGCTATTAACGAGCCCCAGCATTTT. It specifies CASSPSGQAINEPQHF.